This paragraph reports one T cell receptor beta chain. The antigen is unknown. The record originates from a study of response to subunit inactivated influenza vaccine. Overall study results and limits: Every seasonal influenza vaccination brings in few new T cells, the authors suggested.

TCRdb ran MiXCR on the RT-PCR reads and lists one entry per CDR3 protein. The sample contains 650,000 to 800,000 distinct CDR3 sequences, about 15% of which appear only once. Germline CDR1 KGHDR, CDR2 SFDVKD. V dropped 7 bases and J dropped 5; count of bases not matched to a gene: 8. The CDR3 runs to 15 residues. The sample here was PBMCs from blood, taken about 14 days before vaccination. The receptor comes from a man in his forties or fifties who received an inactivated influenza vaccine. The chain links TRBV24-1 to TRBJ1-2; 11 bases align to TRBD1. CDR3 sequence: CATREGQGAGYGYTF. CDR3 nucleotide sequence: TGTGCCACCAGGGAAGGACAGGGGGCAGGGTATGGCTACACCTTC.